Reported below is one T cell receptor (beta chain). The sample originates from a study of T cell repertoires in ileal Crohn's disease. The repertoire was sequenced with immunoSEQ multiplex PCR; TCRdb's copy has only in-frame clones and lacks some. This table holds more than 60,000 clones, roughly 91% found once. Time point denoted: neoterminal ileum biopsy at postoperative endoscopy, about 6 months after surgery. CDR3 length: 15 residues. From germline, CDR1 is SGHRS and CDR2 YFSETQ. Trimming shortened V by 0 bases and J by 0 bases, and 7 bases separated the two germline ends. This chain links TRBV5-1 with TRBJ1-5; no firm D call. The receptor's source is an adult with Crohn's disease. The sequencing sample was made of ileal tissue. The DNA for the CDR3 is TGCGCCAGCAGCTTGGTCTACAGTAGCAATCAGCCCCAGCATTTT. Protein: CASSLVYSSNQPQHF. Full variable domain (rest looked up from reference TRBV5-1 and TRBJ1-5): KAGVTQTPRYLIKTRGQQVTLSCSPISGHRSVSWYQQTPGQGLQFLFEYFSETQRNKGNFPGRFSGRQFSNSRSEMNVSTLELGDSALYLCASSLVYSSNQPQHFGDGTRLSIL.